One and the same sample provided the 20 T cell receptor beta chains below, sequenced in a study of identical twins. TCRdb re-derived calls from the 5' RACE reads in MiXCR, one entry per CDR3 protein. This sample has over 550,000 distinct CDR3 sequences, with around 7.5% found just once. These data were also reused for a study on yellow fever vaccine responses in identical twins.

The sample was PBMCs. The source is a woman younger than 30 in good health.

The V gene is TRBV11-2, the J gene TRBJ1-2, with 9 bases that match TRBD1. Losses at the gene ends were 4 bases for V and 5 bases for J; bases not matched to a gene: 5. Germline CDR1 is SGHAT and CDR2 is FQNNGV. This CDR3 is built from 14 residues. CDR3 sequence: CASSYGQGTYGYTF. DNA of the CDR3: TGTGCCAGCAGCTATGGACAGGGGACGTATGGCTACACCTTC.

This clonotype was recorded many times. This chain links TRBV12-3 or TRBV12-4 with TRBJ1-1; D is unclear. The CDR3 consists of 13 residues. V was clipped by 6 bases and J by 1 base, with 9 bases between them. The CDR3 protein is CASRVSRNTEAFF. Here the CDR3 DNA reads TGTGCCAGCAGGGTTTCGAGGAACACTGAAGCTTTCTTT.

The CDR3 DNA follows: TGCGCCAGCAGCTGGACTAGCGGGAGGGCCTACGAGCAGTACTTC. This gives the protein CASSWTSGRAYEQYF. The chain employs TRBV5-1 and TRBJ2-7; TRBD2 agrees at 15 bases. The V and J ends lost 3 bases and 2 bases, in that order; junction bases with no gene match: 0. CDR1 SGHRS and CDR2 YFSETQ come from the germline V gene. This CDR3 region has 15 residues.

At least ten counts were recorded for this clonotype. The chain carries TRBV20-1 and TRBJ1-5; D possibly corresponds to TRBD1 (5 bases). This CDR3 is built from 13 residues. From germline, CDR1 is DFQATT and CDR2 SNEGSKA (reference sequence). V gave up 3 bases and J gave up 3 bases, with 9 bases separating them. CDR3 region: CSARAGVNQPQHF. In DNA form, the CDR3 reads TGCAGTGCTAGGGCGGGGGTCAATCAGCCCCAGCATTTT.

This chain connects TRBV4-1 to TRBJ1-1, with D possibly TRBD1 on 5 matching bases. The V and J ends lost 4 bases and 5 bases respectively, with 14 bases between them. The CDR3 runs to 14 residues. Germline V CDR1 and CDR2: MGHRA, YSYEKL. CDR3 region: CASSPYGSGTEAFF. In DNA, the CDR3 is TGCGCCAGCAGCCCGTACGGGTCAGGGACTGAAGCTTTCTTT.

This clonotype was observed a few times. V and J are TRBV12-3 or TRBV12-4 and TRBJ2-6; 8 positions match TRBD1. The V segment lost 5 bases and the J segment 8 bases; nucleotides outside the gene matches: 8. The CDR3 has 15 residues. The CDR3, as DNA: TGTGCCAGCAGTGGGGCTTACAGGGGGACCAACGTCCTGACTTTC. The encoded protein is CASSGAYRGTNVLTF.

J is TRBJ2-5 and V is TRBV7-8, with D perhaps given as TRBD1 or TRBD2 (6 bases each). The CDR3 spans 15 residues. CDR1 and CDR2 (germline): SGHVS, FQNEAQ. V lost 3 bases to trimming and J lost 4 bases, with 15 bases between them. CDR3 residues: CASSFEQGAGETQYF. CDR3 nucleotides: TGTGCCAGCAGCTTCGAACAGGGAGCGGGAGAGACCCAGTACTTC.

J is TRBJ2-7 and V is TRBV12-3 or TRBV12-4, with a weak D call TRBD2 (5 bases). The length of the CDR3 is 13 residues. Trimming cost V 5 bases and J 1 base, with 9 bases left between them. The CDR3 region is CASSITSSYEQYV. The CDR3 DNA sequence: TGTGCCAGCAGTATCACTAGTTCCTACGAGCAGTACGTC.

There are many counts of this clonotype. V gene TRBV20-1 combines with J gene TRBJ2-7; 8 bases fit TRBD1. The CDR3 covers 14 residues. V was pared by 2 bases and J by 0 bases, with 3 bases of the junction left unmatched. Germline-derived CDR1 and CDR2 are DFQATT and SNEGSKA (reference sequence). The chain's CDR3 is CSARNTGGSYEQYV. The CDR3 DNA reads as TGCAGTGCTAGAAATACAGGGGGCTCCTACGAGCAGTACGTC.

The table lists this clonotype with many counts. Here the CDR3 reads CASSRVGGDYNEQFF. The CDR3 region has the DNA TGTGCCAGCAGCCGTGTGGGGGGAGACTACAATGAGCAGTTCTTC. The chain carries TRBV3-1 and TRBJ2-1, with a weak D call TRBD2 (6 bases). V was trimmed by 4 bases and J by 3 bases, leaving 13 bases between them. Germline CDR1 is LGHDT and CDR2 is YNNKEL (reference sequence). This CDR3 has 15 residues.

This clonotype was counted at least ten times. The rearrangement links TRBV6-5 to TRBJ1-6; D not resolved. Germline lookup yields CDR1 MNHEY and CDR2 SVGAGI. Trimming shortened V by 1 base and J by 10 bases, and 17 bases separated the two germline ends. The CDR3 is 16 amino acids. The CDR3 sequence: CASSYFGREGGSPLHF. The CDR3 nucleotides read TGTGCCAGCAGTTACTTTGGCCGGGAGGGCGGGTCACCCCTCCACTTT.

The rearrangement joins TRBV6-1 to TRBJ1-1, with no clear D. The CDR3 runs 13 residues. Looked up from germline, CDR1 is MNHNS and CDR2 is SASEGT. The ends were cut back, 6 bases at V and 6 bases at J, with 14 bases in the middle. Here the CDR3 DNA reads TGTGCCAGCAGATCCAGGTTGTTGGCTGAAGCTTTCTTT. It codes for CASRSRLLAEAFF.

This clonotype has a count of ten or more. This chain links TRBV6-1 with TRBJ2-1; D is possibly TRBD1 or TRBD2 (5 bases each). The CDR3 has 15 amino acids. Trimming took 5 bases from V and 3 from J, leaving 14 bases between them. Looked up from germline, CDR1 is MNHNS and CDR2 is SASEGT. The CDR3 DNA sequence: TGTGCCAGCAGTCAGGGAGTGAGCAGCTACAATGAGCAGTTCTTC. Its translation is CASSQGVSSYNEQFF.

The chain recombines TRBV20-1 with TRBJ2-2, with 7 bases aligning to TRBD2. Trimming at V came to 1 base and at J to 3 bases, leaving 5 bases not matched to a gene. CDR1 and CDR2 from the germline V gene are DFQATT and SNEGSKA (reference sequence). CDR3 length: 15 residues. The CDR3 DNA follows: TGCAGTGCTAGAGCAGGCGGGAGTCACACCGGGGAGCTGTTTTTT. This sequence encodes CSARAGGSHTGELFF.

J is TRBJ2-5 and V is TRBV20-1, with 12 bases aligning to TRBD2. The CDR3 loop spans 17 amino acids. Unmatched junction bases numbered 12, after V lost 1 base and J lost 6 bases. Germline V CDR1 and CDR2: DFQATT, SNEGSKA (reference sequence). CDR3 loop: CSARAPSSGGAMKTQYF. The CDR3 DNA follows: TGCAGTGCTAGAGCTCCTTCTAGCGGGGGGGCCATGAAGACCCAGTACTTC.

This clonotype was picked up a small number of times. CDR3 sequence reads: CASSPPQRGIPNNEQFF. Here the CDR3 DNA reads TGCGCCAGCAGCCCGCCACAGCGGGGTATTCCCAACAATGAGCAGTTCTTC. The chain couples TRBV5-1 to TRBJ2-1, with 7 bases identical to TRBD2. This CDR3 comprises 17 residues. J was trimmed by 5 bases and V by 4 bases; bases with no gene match: 15. CDR1 and CDR2 from the germline V gene are SGHRS and YFSETQ.

This clonotype came up many times. The chain uses TRBV28 and TRBJ2-3; D is possibly TRBD2 (5 bases). The germline V and J ends were trimmed by 5 bases and 6 bases, with 9 bases remaining between them. This CDR3 is built from 12 residues. Looked up from germline, CDR1 is MDHEN and CDR2 is SYDVKM. This chain's CDR3 is CASSQRFDTQYF. CDR3 DNA sequence: TGTGCCAGCAGTCAGCGGTTCGATACGCAGTATTTT. Filled out from reference TRBV28 and TRBJ2-3, the complete variable domain reads DVKVTQSSRYLVKRTGEKVFLECVQDMDHENMFWYRQDPGLGLRLIYFSYDVKMKEKGDIPEGYSVSREKKERFSLILESASTNQTSMYLCASSQRFDTQYFGPGTRLTVL.

This clonotype came up many times. The chain couples TRBV12-5 to TRBJ1-5, with D perhaps TRBD1 (5 bases). From germline, CDR1 is LGHNT and CDR2 FRNRAP. Trimming took 3 bases from V and 4 from J, leaving 7 bases between them. The CDR3 contains 13 residues. The CDR3 region is CASGFGGNQPQHF. DNA for the CDR3: TGTGCTAGTGGTTTTGGGGGGAATCAGCCCCAGCATTTT.

The chain links TRBV4-1 to TRBJ1-1, with D hard to call. This CDR3 is 13 amino acids long. The germline V and J ends were trimmed by 5 bases and 4 bases, with 11 bases remaining between them. The germline V gene has CDR1 MGHRA and CDR2 YSYEKL. CDR3 in DNA: TGCGCCAGCAGCAAAAAATCCACCACTGAAGCTTTCTTT. Protein sequence: CASSKKSTTEAFF.

This sequence joins TRBV12-3 or TRBV12-4 and TRBJ2-4, with 8 bases identical to TRBD2. V shed 6 bases, J shed 8 bases, and the junction held 9 bases outside the gene matches. This CDR3 is built from 14 residues. CDR3 sequence (DNA): TGTGCCAGCAGATTTACGGGGGGGGTTGACATTCAGTACTTC. As protein: CASRFTGGVDIQYF.